This T cell receptor beta chain originates from a study of T cell clonality in common variable immunodeficiency. Study observations and caveats: Fewer deletions and N-nucleotide insertions were reportedly seen in common variable immunodeficiency TCR beta sequences. Compared with healthy controls, CVID subjects showed increased TCRbeta clonality, mostly in about a third.

This clone was seen only a few times. What it recognizes is unknown. The read gets to within 3 residues of the CDR3 end, and the germline J gene fills in the rest. The germline V gene encodes CDR1 SGHRS and CDR2 YFSETQ. This CDR3 contains 19 residues. With 3 bases clipped from V and 3 bases from J, the junction kept 14 bases outside the gene matches. Clones were sequenced by immunoSEQ multiplex PCR, and TCRdb holds only the in-frame ones, with some missing. This sample carries about 32,000 clones, none of them present only once. This TCR came from a human donor with common variable immunodeficiency. The sample was peripheral blood mononuclear cells. The chain is built from TRBV5-1 and TRBJ2-4; 11 bases fit TRBD2. CDR3 DNA, as far as it was read: TGCGCCAGCAGCTCACTAACTAGCGGGGGCACCTTTCGCAAAAACATT. This sequence encodes CASSSLTSGGTFRKNI. In full, the CDR3 reads CASSSLTSGGTFRKNIQYF.